This T cell receptor beta chain emerged from a study of T cell changes during pregnancy in multiple sclerosis. The J segment lost 3 bases and the V segment lost 6 bases, leaving 8 bases of the junction unmatched. The CDR3 is 16 amino acids. Germline CDR1 reads KGHSH; CDR2 reads LQKENI. The data were produced by immunoSEQ multiplex PCR, yet TCRdb's version contains in-frame clones alone and is incomplete. In the table there are some 19,000 clones, over 70% of which are singletons. This receptor was obtained from a female donor in good health, enrolled as a control in a pregnancy study. The source was CD8+ T cells from peripheral blood mononuclear cells, collected after pregnancy. The chain links TRBV18 to TRBJ1-1; 12 bases are a match to TRBD1. The CDR3 DNA sequence: TGTGCCAGCTCTCCCGGGACAGGGGGCTTGGACACTGAAGCTTTCTTT. This encodes CASSPGTGGLDTEAFF.